The source of this TCR beta chain is a study of vaccination effects on CD4 cells after COVID-19. Study-level information: Vaccination of participants consisted of two doses of either the BNT162b2 or mRNA-1273 vaccine.

The sample holds one count of this clone. Its antigen is currently unknown. In the ViraFEST assay, antigen-specific CD4+ clonotypes were identified by expansion after peptide-pool stimulation. Culture proceeded for nine to eleven days, and CD4+ T cells were then isolated. Having tested negative for nucleocapsid antibodies, the vaccine recipients showed no prior SARS-CoV-2 infection. The repertoire was sequenced with immunoSEQ multiplex PCR; TCRdb's copy has only in-frame clones and lacks some. The sample has about 34,000 clones; about 80% are singletons. Regarding the study as a whole: Few convalescent patients and no early post-infection timepoints were included in the study. Common cold coronaviruses were cross-recognized by only 1 of 255 vaccine-induced clones in healthy vaccinees. The study found marked clonal contraction of infection- and vaccine-induced clones late after vaccination.

The sample in question was CD4+ T cells from PBMCs cultured with HCoV-OC43 spike peptides, obtained before COVID-19 vaccination. The sample's subset: HCoV-OC43 spike overlapping peptide pool stimulation. The TCR originated in a human donor who received a COVID-19 vaccine.

CDR3 coding DNA: TGCGCCAGCAGCCAAATTGGTAGCTCCACCCACGAGCAGTACTTC. As protein: CASSQIGSSTHEQYF. This rearrangement joins TRBV4-1 to TRBJ2-7; D is undetermined. Germline lookup yields CDR1 MGHRA and CDR2 YSYEKL. CDR3 length: 15 amino acids. V lost 2 bases, J lost 5 bases, and 16 bases lay in between.